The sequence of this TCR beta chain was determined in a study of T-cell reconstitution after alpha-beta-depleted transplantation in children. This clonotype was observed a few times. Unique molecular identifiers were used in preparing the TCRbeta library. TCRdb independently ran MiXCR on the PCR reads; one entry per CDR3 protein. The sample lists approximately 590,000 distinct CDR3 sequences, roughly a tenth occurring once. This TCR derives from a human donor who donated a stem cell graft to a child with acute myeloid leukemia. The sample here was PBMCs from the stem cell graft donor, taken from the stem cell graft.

DNA for the CDR3: TGCGCCAGCACCCAACCGGGACTTGAAGGGAATGAGCAGTTCTTC. This encodes CASTQPGLEGNEQFF. This rearrangement joins TRBV5-1 to TRBJ2-1; maybe TRBD2 (6 bases). Germline CDR1 SGHRS, CDR2 YFSETQ. The V and J ends lost 6 bases and 7 bases respectively, with 20 bases between them. The CDR3 consists of 15 residues.